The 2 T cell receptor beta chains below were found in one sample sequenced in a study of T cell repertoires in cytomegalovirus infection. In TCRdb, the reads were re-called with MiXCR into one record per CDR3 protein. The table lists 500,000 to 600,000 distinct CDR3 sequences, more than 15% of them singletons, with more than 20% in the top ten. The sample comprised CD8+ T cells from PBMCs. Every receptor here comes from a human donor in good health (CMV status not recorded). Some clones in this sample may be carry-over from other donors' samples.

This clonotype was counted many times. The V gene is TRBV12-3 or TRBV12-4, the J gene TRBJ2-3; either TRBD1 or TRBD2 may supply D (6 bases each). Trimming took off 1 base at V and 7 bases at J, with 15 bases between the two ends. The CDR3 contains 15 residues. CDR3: CASSLGGAPPNTQYF. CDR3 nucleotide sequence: TGTGCCAGCAGTTTAGGGGGGGCTCCCCCGAATACGCAGTATTTT.

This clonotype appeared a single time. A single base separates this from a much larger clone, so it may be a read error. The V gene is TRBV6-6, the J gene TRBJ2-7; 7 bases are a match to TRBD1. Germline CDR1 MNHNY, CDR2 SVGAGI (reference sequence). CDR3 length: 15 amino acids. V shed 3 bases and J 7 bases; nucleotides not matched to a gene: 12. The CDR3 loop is CASSYRGQWAREQYF. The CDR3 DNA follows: TGTGCCAGCAGTTATCGGGGACAGTGGGCGCGGGAGCAGTACTTC.